This T cell receptor beta chain derives from a study of shared clonotypes between healthy human individuals. About the study: Used for every donor were three CD4 naive, three CD4 memory, two CD8 naive and one CD8 memory plate. Overall study results and limits: Non-shared clonotypes had lower generation probabilities than those shared by all four donors.

Under the authors' procedure: In the immunoSEQ data, sequences were junction-only and lacked quality scores, so filtering differed. Here immunoSEQ multiplex PCR was the method, and the copy in TCRdb shows in-frame clones only, minus some. That table is the source of V, J and clone size, and D and trimming were worked out from the DNA. The profile shows approximately 1.5 million clones, less than 99% of them singletons. Trimming took off 0 bases at V and 4 bases at J, with 15 bases between the two ends. Germline V CDR1 and CDR2: SGHNT, YYREEE (reference sequence). The CDR3 has 16 residues. This clone was seen just once. Its antigen is unknown. Donors had no recently reported acute infections or vaccinations and were HIV-negative.

This chain uses TRBV5-4 with TRBJ2-3; D perhaps matches TRBD2 (7 bases). Sequences were obtained from naive CD4+ T cells sorted from blood. Stated subset: CD45RA+ positively selected. The TCR originated in a man aged 25-40 years in good health. CDR3 in amino acids: CASSLGGWGGADTQYF. CDR3 in DNA: TGTGCCAGCAGCTTGGGAGGTTGGGGGGGCGCAGATACGCAGTATTTT.